The sequence of this T cell receptor beta chain was determined in a study of naive and memory T cell subsets. General study findings and limits: TCR transcript changes with activation or differentiation may affect this RNA method.

Amplification of ligated cDNA took four PCR rounds with SP2 and nested alpha and beta constant primers. Alpha and beta constant region primers primed reverse transcription for blood and skin samples. TCRdb used MiXCR to reprocess the 5' RACE reads, holding one entry per CDR3 protein. Of some 60,000 distinct CDR3 sequences listed, around 7.3% are singletons. An oligonucleotide containing a UMI was ligated to the 3' end of TCR cDNA. RNA was extracted from around 2.7 ml of whole blood of healthy adults. Unsorted total RNA, about 1 to 1,100 ng, was DNase treated before reverse transcription. This clonotype came up many times. Its antigen is not identified. This receptor was obtained from a female donor in good health.

CDR3 region: CASSVVSGALYTGELFF. The CDR3 DNA is TGTGCCAGCAGCGTAGTATCGGGGGCTCTATACACCGGGGAGCTGTTTTTT. This sequence joins TRBV9 and TRBJ2-2; D is possibly TRBD1 or TRBD2 (6 bases each). Germline V CDR1 and CDR2: SGDLS, YYNGEE. V was shortened by 0 bases and J by 3 bases, with 15 bases between the two germline ends. The CDR3 sequence is 17 residues long. Full variable domain (outside the CDR3, taken from reference TRBV9 and TRBJ2-2): DSGVTQTPKHLITATGQRVTLRCSPRSGDLSVYWYQQSLDQGLQFLIQYYNGEERAKGNILERFSAQQFPDLHSELNLSSLELGDSALYFCASSVVSGALYTGELFFGEGSRLTVL.